This TCR beta chain derives from a study of CD8+ T cells in alopecia areata. Looking at the study overall: Tofacitinib administration to treated patients was oral, at 5 to 10 mg twice daily. Whole-study results and caveats: Under tofacitinib, fewer expanded CD8+ clones appeared among the top 100 scalp clones.

The CDR3 is 10 amino acids. Deletions cut 7 bases from V and 8 bases from J, with 8 bases between. CDR1 is MNHEY, CDR2 SVGAGI, per germline. RNA was isolated and reverse transcribed to cDNA, the sequencing template. TCRdb's table, derived via immunoSEQ multiplex PCR, lists solely in-frame clones and lacks some. The sample carries roughly 180,000 clones, approximately 55% recorded once. The treatment is: oral pan-JAK inhibitor, 5-10 mg twice daily. In regard to this clone: The antigen is unknown.

Specimen: CD8+ T cells sorted from blood, collected at week 24, from a patient treated with tofacitinib. The receptor's source is a human donor with alopecia areata. The chain carries TRBV6-5 and TRBJ1-1, with a weak D call TRBD1 (6 bases). For the CDR3, the DNA is TGTGCCAGCATCCAGGGGGAAGCTTTCTTT. Amino acids: CASIQGEAFF.